A single sample is the source of the 2 T cell receptor beta chains below, sequenced in a study of T-cell reconstitution after alpha-beta-depleted transplantation in children. TCRbeta library construction was performed incorporating unique molecular identifiers. TCRdb called the PCR reads again in MiXCR, with one record for every CDR3 protein. Of around 450,000 distinct CDR3 sequences in the sample, over 40% were seen once. The specimen comprised PBMCs, sampled before TCRalphabeta/CD19-depleted stem cell transplant. The receptors were sampled from a girl aged 2 to 10 with aplastic anemia, due to receive a stem cell transplant.

The chain uses TRBV5-6 and TRBJ1-2; D call uncertain. The V gene lost 0 bases and the J gene lost 1 base, with 10 bases spanning the gap. The CDR3 loop spans 15 amino acids. Germline CDR1 is SGHDT and CDR2 is YYEEEE. The CDR3 region is CASSLALTLNYGYTF. For the CDR3, the DNA is TGTGCCAGCAGCTTGGCTCTGACGCTTAACTATGGCTACACCTTC.

In this sample, this clonotype turned up many times. The chain is built from TRBV20-1 and TRBJ2-2; D gene uncertain. Germline CDR1 and CDR2: DFQATT and SNEGSKA (reference sequence). The CDR3 length is 12 residues. The germline V and J ends were trimmed by 3 bases and 10 bases, with 12 bases remaining between them. CDR3 loop: CSASSQLAELFF. The CDR3 nucleotides read TGCAGTGCTAGCTCTCAACTGGCGGAGCTGTTTTTT.